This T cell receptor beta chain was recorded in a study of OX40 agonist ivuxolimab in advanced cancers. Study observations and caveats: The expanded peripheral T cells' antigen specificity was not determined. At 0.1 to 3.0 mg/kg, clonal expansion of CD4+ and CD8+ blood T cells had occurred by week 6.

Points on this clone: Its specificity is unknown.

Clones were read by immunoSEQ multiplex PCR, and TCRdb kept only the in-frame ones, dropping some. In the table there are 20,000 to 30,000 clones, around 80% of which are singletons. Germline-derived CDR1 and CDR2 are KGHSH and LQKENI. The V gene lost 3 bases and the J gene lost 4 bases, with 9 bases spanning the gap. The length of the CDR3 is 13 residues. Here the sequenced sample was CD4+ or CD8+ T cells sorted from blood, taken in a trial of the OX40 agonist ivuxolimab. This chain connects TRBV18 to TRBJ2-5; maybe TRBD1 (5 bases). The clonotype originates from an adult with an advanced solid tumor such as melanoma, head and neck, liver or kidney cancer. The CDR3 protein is CASSPTGRETQYF. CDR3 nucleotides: TGTGCCAGCTCACCTACAGGTCGAGAGACCCAGTACTTC.